This is a list of T cell receptor beta chains from one sample in a study of T cells in Graves' hyperthyroidism and ophthalmopathy. TCRdb ran MiXCR on the multiplex PCR reads and lists one entry per CDR3 protein. The table has approximately 380,000 distinct CDR3 sequences, approximately 19% seen once. The sample was blood. These receptor sequences come from a woman between 18 and 30 years old with Graves' hyperthyroidism. The CDR3 runs from the conserved cysteine through the conserved F or W. The D gene is left open where the match is weak. Clone size appears in some rows only: once, few, many, or a class for an expanded clone.

TRBJ2-4 TRBV28 NA NA TGTGCCAGCAGTTTCGCGGCGACACTAGCCAAAAACATTAAGTACTTC CASSFAATLAKNIKYF
TRBJ1-2 TRBV2 TRBD1 many TGTGCCAGCCTAAGGGGCCGGACAGGGGTTTCGTATGGCTACACCTTC CASLRGRTGVSYGYTF
TRBJ2-7 TRBV6-1 TRBD2 many TGTGCCAGCAGTGACCCCAGCGGGGCCCTCTCCTACGAGCAGTACTTC CASSDPSGALSYEQYF
TRBJ1-2 TRBV29-1 NA many TGCAGCGTTGCCGGGTTTGGCTACACCTTC CSVAGFGYTF
TRBJ2-7 TRBV7-3 TRBD2 few TGTGCCAGCAGCTTAATGGTTAGCGGGGCCTACGAGCAGTACTTC CASSLMVSGAYEQYF
TRBJ1-5 TRBV28 NA many TGTGCCAGCAGGTGGGGAGGGAACAGCAATCAGCCCCAGCATTTT CASRWGGNSNQPQHF
TRBJ2-7 TRBV2 NA many TGTGCCAGCAGAGAGGATACACTCAACTTC CASREDTLNF
TRBJ2-7 TRBV6-2/TRBV6-3 TRBD2 NA TGTGCCAGCAGTTACTCCCTGGGAGGGACCTACGAGCAGTACTTC CASSYSLGGTYEQYF
TRBJ2-5 TRBV20-1 TRBD1 many TGCAGTGCTAGAGAAGGGACAGCCCAAGAGACCCAGTACTTC CSAREGTAQETQYF
TRBJ1-1 TRBV15 TRBD1 many TGTGCCACCAGCGAGAGGGGGCTAGGAGCTTTCTTT CATSERGLGAFF
TRBJ1-2 TRBV5-4 TRBD1 NA TGTGCCAGCAGCTGGGGCCCGACAGGGGGCAGGGATGGCTACACCTTC CASSWGPTGGRDGYTF
TRBJ2-3 TRBV6-1 NA NA TGTGCCAGCGACCTTCTTAGCACAGATACGCAGTATTTT CASDLLSTDTQYF
TRBJ1-2 TRBV6-2/TRBV6-3 NA many TGTGCCAGCAGTTCCCCGGGGAGGATACCCTACTATGGCTACACCTTC CASSSPGRIPYYGYTF
TRBJ2-5 TRBV5-1 NA few TGCGCCAGCAGCTTGAACGCGGGGCAAGAGACCCAGTACTTC CASSLNAGQETQYF
TRBJ2-5 TRBV18 NA many TGTGCCAGCTCAGTGACGGGGGAGACCCAGTACTTC CASSVTGETQYF
TRBJ1-5 TRBV3-1 NA NA TGTGCCAGCAGCCAAGCGGGATATCAGCCCCAGCATTTT CASSQAGYQPQHF
TRBJ2-7 TRBV6-1 NA NA TGTGCCAGCAATACCGGGGTGGAGGGTTACGAGCAGTACTTC CASNTGVEGYEQYF
TRBJ2-7 TRBV7-3 TRBD1 few TGTGCCAGCAGCTTGACAGGGCCTCTCTCCTACGAGCAGTACTTC CASSLTGPLSYEQYF
TRBJ2-2 TRBV5-1 TRBD2 NA TGCGCCAGCAGCTCTGACAGGGCTAGCGGGGAGGACACCGGGGAGCTGTTTTTT CASSSDRASGEDTGELFF
TRBJ2-7 TRBV4-2 TRBD1 many TGTGCCAGCAGCCAAGATCAAGGGACAGGCTCCTACGAGCAGTACTTC CASSQDQGTGSYEQYF
TRBJ1-2 TRBV6-1 NA NA TGTGCCAGCAGAAGGAGAAGGGAGAGTTATGGCTACACCTTC CASRRRRESYGYTF
TRBJ2-2 TRBV5-1 TRBD1 many TGCGCCAGCAGCTTTTACAGGGGAGAGATCGGGGAGCTGTTTTTT CASSFYRGEIGELFF
TRBJ1-3 TRBV20-1 NA many TGCAGTGCTAGGCTCCCAGGGGCTGGAAACACCGTATATTTT CSARLPGAGNTVYF
TRBJ2-4 TRBV7-6 NA many TGTGCCAGCAGCCTAGAAGAGGGCAAAAACATTAAGTACTTC CASSLEEGKNIKYF
TRBJ1-2 TRBV5-1 TRBD1 few TGCGCCAGCAGCGGCGAGGACAGGGTTTTTGGCTACACCTTC CASSGEDRVFGYTF
TRBJ1-2 TRBV5-8 TRBD1 many TGTGCCAGCAGCTTGTCGAGGACAGGAGATGGCTACACCTTC CASSLSRTGDGYTF
TRBJ1-1 TRBV12-3/TRBV12-4 NA once TGTGCCAGCACCACGAAGGGGGTAGCTTTCTTT CASTTKGVAFF
TRBJ2-5 TRBV5-4 NA few TGTGCCAGCAGCTCGACGGGTCTCGGTGTTTTGGTACGGACCCAGTACTTC CASSSTGLGVLVRTQYF
TRBJ1-5 TRBV30 NA many TGTGCCTGGAGTGCCCAAGGGTGGCAGCCCCAGCATTTT CAWSAQGWQPQHF
TRBJ2-4 TRBV5-1 NA many TGCGCCAGCAGCTTGTGGCAGGGCCAGATTCAGTACTTC CASSLWQGQIQYF
TRBJ2-3 TRBV10-3 TRBD2 NA TGTGCCATCAGTGGTAGCGGGGGGCAAGATACGCAGTATTTT CAISGSGGQDTQYF
TRBJ1-1 TRBV20-1 NA many TGCAGTGCTTCGGACGGGAGAGAACTGGAAGCTTTCTTT CSASDGRELEAFF
TRBJ2-7 TRBV7-3 NA many TGTGCCAGCAGCCCGGGACGGGACGAGGAGCAGTACTTC CASSPGRDEEQYF
TRBJ1-1 TRBV5-1 NA many TGCGCCACTACGGTTGGGACTGAAGCTTTCTTT CATTVGTEAFF
TRBJ1-6 TRBV20-1 NA many TGCAGTGCTAGCCCTCTCAGGGAGGATTCACCCCTCCACTTT CSASPLREDSPLHF
TRBJ1-5 TRBV20-1 NA many TGCAGTGCTAGAGAACAGACAAATCAGCCCCAGCATTTT CSAREQTNQPQHF
TRBJ1-1 TRBV2 NA many TGTGCCAGCAGTGAAATTCTAGGGGACACTGAAGCTTTCTTT CASSEILGDTEAFF